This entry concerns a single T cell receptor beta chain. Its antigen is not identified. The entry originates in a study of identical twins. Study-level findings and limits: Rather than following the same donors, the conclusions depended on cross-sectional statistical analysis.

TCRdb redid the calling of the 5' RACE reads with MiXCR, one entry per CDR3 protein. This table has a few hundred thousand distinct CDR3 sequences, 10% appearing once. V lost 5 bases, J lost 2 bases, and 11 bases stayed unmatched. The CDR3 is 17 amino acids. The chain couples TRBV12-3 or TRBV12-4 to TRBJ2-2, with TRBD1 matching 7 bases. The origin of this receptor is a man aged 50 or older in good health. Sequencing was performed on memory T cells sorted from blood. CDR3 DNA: TGTGCCAGCAGTCCCCGCGACAGGGTGGAAAACACCGGGGAGCTGTTTTTT. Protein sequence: CASSPRDRVENTGELFF.